Following are 14 T cell receptor beta chains from one sample sequenced in a study of cytomegalovirus exposure and HLA in healthy donors. The PCR was carried out with 60 Vbeta primers and 13 Jbeta primers. Measured with immunoSEQ multiplex PCR; TCRdb has only the in-frame clones, and not every one. This sample has approximately 53,000 clones, with over 60% found just once. Sequenced material: PBMCs. The receptors here all came from a man between 25 and 39 years old in good health and CMV-seropositive.

A word on this clone: An end of the junction differs from the germline gene, which may be a read error. CDR3 sequence (DNA): TGTGCCAGCAGCCAAGATGTTTCGGTATGGACAGCCGATACAAATTCAAGAGAGGCCCAGTACTTC. Translated, it gives CASSQDVSVWTADTNSREAQYF. The V and J genes are TRBV14 and TRBJ2-5; TRBD1 is a possible D gene (6 bases). CDR3 length equals 22 residues. Germline V gene sequence: CDR1 SGHDN, CDR2 FVKESK.

This clone came up once. This chain joins TRBV28 and TRBJ2-7; weak D call: TRBD2 (6 bases). From germline, CDR1 is MDHEN and CDR2 SYDVKM. V was trimmed by 7 bases and J by 3 bases, leaving 13 bases between them. The CDR3 extends over 13 amino acids. The chain's CDR3 is CASMETRHYEQYF. The CDR3 DNA reads TGTGCCAGCATGGAGACTAGACACTACGAGCAGTACTTC.

The genes are TRBV10-3 and TRBJ1-1; D remains unclear. The germline gives CDR1 ENHRY, CDR2 SYGVKD. V was pared by 7 bases and J by 1 base, with 10 bases between. CDR3 size: 13 residues. Written as DNA, the CDR3 is TGTGCCATCAAACTCCCTGGGAACACTGAAGCTTTCTTT. It specifies CAIKLPGNTEAFF.

V and J are TRBV9 and TRBJ2-1; no clear D. V lost 3 bases, J lost 4 bases, and 8 bases lay in between. The V gene's germline CDR1 is SGDLS and CDR2 YYNGEE. This CDR3 is 13 amino acids long. The CDR3 DNA reads as TGTGCCAGCAGCGGAGTCCTGTACAATGAGCAGTTCTTC. Translating it yields CASSGVLYNEQFF.

V usage is TRBV19 and J usage is TRBJ1-4; a possible D gene is TRBD1 (5 bases). V lost 7 bases to trimming and J lost 8 bases, with 17 bases between them. The CDR3 runs 14 residues. CDR1 is LNHDA, CDR2 SQIVND, per germline (reference sequence). CDR3 protein: CASKGGGSGEKLFF. CDR3 coding DNA: TGTGCCAGTAAAGGCGGGGGGTCAGGGGAAAAACTGTTTTTT.

The chain recombines TRBV30 with TRBJ2-2; TRBD1 is a possible D gene (5 bases). From germline, CDR1 is GTSNPN and CDR2 SVGIG (reference sequence). The CDR3 is 15 amino acids. Trimming took 4 bases from V and 5 from J, leaving 17 bases between them. In DNA form, the CDR3 reads TGTGCCTGGAAAGTGGGCGACAGCCGGACCGGGGAGCTGTTTTTT. Translated, it gives CAWKVGDSRTGELFF.

CDR3 loop: CASGLGGGATDTQYF. The CDR3 coding sequence is TGTGCCAGCGGCCTGGGAGGGGGGGCCACAGATACGCAGTATTTT. The V call is TRBV6-6, the J call TRBJ2-3, with D possibly matching TRBD2 (7 bases). The V gene lost 8 bases and the J gene lost 2 bases, with 17 bases spanning the gap. The CDR3 consists of 15 residues. CDR1 is MNHNY and CDR2 is SVGAGI in the germline V gene (reference sequence).

The J gene is TRBJ2-2, the V gene TRBV2, with 14 bases lining up with TRBD2. CDR1 is SNHLY, CDR2 FYNNEI, per germline. The length of the CDR3 is 15 residues. The V and J ends lost 8 bases and 3 bases, in that order; junction bases with no gene match: 2. The CDR3 DNA reads TGTGCCAGCGGACTAGCGGGGGGATACACCGGGGAGCTGTTTTTT. Translated, it gives CASGLAGGYTGELFF. Looking up the rest from reference TRBV2 and TRBJ2-2 gives the full variable domain: EPEVTQTPSHQVTQMGQEVILRCVPISNHLYFYWYRQILGQKVEFLVSFYNNEISEKSEIFDDQFSVERPDGSNFTLKIRSTKLEDSAMYFCASGLAGGYTGELFFGEGSRLTVL.

This clone was observed a single time. This chain uses TRBV5-1 with TRBJ2-1; a weak D match, TRBD1 (6 bases). Germline CDR1 SGHRS, CDR2 YFSETQ. V lost 0 bases to trimming and J lost 5 bases, with 12 bases between them. The CDR3 has 15 amino acids. The CDR3 here is CASSLEGDFNNEQFF. The CDR3 nucleotides are TGCGCCAGCAGCTTGGAGGGGGATTTTAACAATGAGCAGTTCTTC.

The sample holds a few counts of this clone. The chain is built from TRBV5-1 and TRBJ2-5; D is perhaps TRBD1 (6 bases). V lost 6 bases, J lost 2 bases, and 23 bases lay in between. CDR3 size: 17 residues. Germline-derived CDR1 and CDR2 are SGHRS and YFSETQ. The chain's CDR3 is CASTSGHGSFGQETQYF. The CDR3 nucleotides read TGCGCCAGCACCTCGGGACACGGTTCGTTTGGACAAGAGACCCAGTACTTC. The full variable domain, its missing parts supplied by reference TRBV5-1 and TRBJ2-5, is KAGVTQTPRYLIKTRGQQVTLSCSPISGHRSVSWYQQTPGQGLQFLFEYFSETQRNKGNFPGRFSGRQFSNSRSEMNVSTLELGDSALYLCASTSGHGSFGQETQYFGPGTRLLVL.

This clone was picked up a small number of times. This chain uses TRBV2 with TRBJ2-1, with TRBD2 identical over 9 bases. The germline CDR1 and CDR2 sequences are SNHLY and FYNNEI. V shed 0 bases, J shed 6 bases, and the junction held 6 bases outside the gene matches. The CDR3 has 16 residues. CDR3: CASSEALLAGLNEQFF. CDR3 DNA sequence: TGTGCCAGCAGTGAAGCGCTACTAGCGGGCCTCAATGAGCAGTTCTTC.

Only one count was recorded for this clone. The V gene is TRBV13, the J gene TRBJ2-2; 10 bases are shared with TRBD1. From germline, CDR1 is PRHDT and CDR2 FYEKMQ (reference sequence). With V trimmed by 5 bases and J by 6 bases, 6 bases remained unmatched. This CDR3 comprises 15 residues. The CDR3 DNA reads TGTGCCAGCAGCCCAGACAGGGGGCGAGCCGGGGAGCTGTTTTTT. It translates to CASSPDRGRAGELFF.

The J gene is TRBJ1-3, the V gene TRBV18; D is possibly TRBD1 (6 bases). This CDR3 spans 18 amino acids. CDR1 is KGHSH, CDR2 LQKENI, per germline. V dropped 3 bases and J dropped 0 bases, with 18 bases sitting between them. The CDR3 DNA reads TGTGCCAGCTCACCCTCTTGGTCACAGGGAAGCTCTGGAAACACCATATATTTT. It codes for CASSPSWSQGSSGNTIYF.

The V and J genes are TRBV6-1 and TRBJ1-1, with D possibly matching TRBD1 (5 bases). Per germline, CDR1 MNHNS and CDR2 SASEGT. The CDR3 length is 13 residues. The V and J ends lost 4 bases and 1 base respectively, with 7 bases between them. CDR3 sequence (DNA): TGTGCCAGCAGTGGACAGAAGAACACTGAAGCTTTCTTT. Its translation: CASSGQKNTEAFF.